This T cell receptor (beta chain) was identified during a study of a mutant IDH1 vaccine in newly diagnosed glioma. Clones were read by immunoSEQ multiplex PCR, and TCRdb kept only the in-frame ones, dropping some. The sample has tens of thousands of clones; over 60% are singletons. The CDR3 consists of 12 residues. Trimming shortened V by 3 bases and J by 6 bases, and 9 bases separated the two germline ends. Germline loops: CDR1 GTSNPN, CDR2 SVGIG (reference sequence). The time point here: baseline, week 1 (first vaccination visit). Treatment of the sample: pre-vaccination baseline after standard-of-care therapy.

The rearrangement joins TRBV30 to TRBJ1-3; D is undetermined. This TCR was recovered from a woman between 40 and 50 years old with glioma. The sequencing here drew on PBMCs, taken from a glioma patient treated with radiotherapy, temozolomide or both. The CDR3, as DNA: TGTGCCTGGAGCGATGGAATAAACACCATATATTTT. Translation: CAWSDGINTIYF.